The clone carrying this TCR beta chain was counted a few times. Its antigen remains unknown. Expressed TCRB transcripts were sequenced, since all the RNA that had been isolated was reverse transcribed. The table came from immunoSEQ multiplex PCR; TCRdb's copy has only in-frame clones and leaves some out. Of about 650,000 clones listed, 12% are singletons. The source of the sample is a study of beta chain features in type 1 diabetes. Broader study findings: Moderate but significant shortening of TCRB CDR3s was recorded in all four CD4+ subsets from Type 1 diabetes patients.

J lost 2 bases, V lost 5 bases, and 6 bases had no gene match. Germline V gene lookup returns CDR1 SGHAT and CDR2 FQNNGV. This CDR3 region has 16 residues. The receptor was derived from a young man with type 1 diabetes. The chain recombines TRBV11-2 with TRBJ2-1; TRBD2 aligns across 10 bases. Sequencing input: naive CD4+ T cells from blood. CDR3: CASSPTSGATYNEQFF. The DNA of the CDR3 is TGTGCCAGCAGCCCAACTAGCGGGGCCACCTACAATGAGCAGTTCTTC.